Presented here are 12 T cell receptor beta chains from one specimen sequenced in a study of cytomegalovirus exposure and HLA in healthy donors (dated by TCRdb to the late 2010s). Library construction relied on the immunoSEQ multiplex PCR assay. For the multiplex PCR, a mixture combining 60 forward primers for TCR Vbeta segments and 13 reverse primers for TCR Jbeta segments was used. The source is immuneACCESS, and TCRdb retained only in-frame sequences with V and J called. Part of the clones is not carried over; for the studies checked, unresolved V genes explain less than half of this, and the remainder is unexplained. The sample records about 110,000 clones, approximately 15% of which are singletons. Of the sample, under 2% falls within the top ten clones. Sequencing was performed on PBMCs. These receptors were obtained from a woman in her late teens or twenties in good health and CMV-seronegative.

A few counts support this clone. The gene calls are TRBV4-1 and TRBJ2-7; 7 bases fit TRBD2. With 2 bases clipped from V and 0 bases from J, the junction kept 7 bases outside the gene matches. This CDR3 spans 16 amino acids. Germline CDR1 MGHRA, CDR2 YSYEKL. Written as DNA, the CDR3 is TGCGCCAGCAGCCAACTACTAGCGCCGAGCTCCTACGAGCAGTACTTC. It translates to CASSQLLAPSSYEQYF.

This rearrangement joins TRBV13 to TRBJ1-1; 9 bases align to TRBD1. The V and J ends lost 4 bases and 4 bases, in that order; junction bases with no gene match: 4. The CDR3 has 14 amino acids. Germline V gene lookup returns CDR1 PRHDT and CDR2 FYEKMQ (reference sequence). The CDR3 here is CASSSGQGSTEAFF. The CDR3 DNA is TGTGCCAGCAGCTCAGGACAGGGGAGCACTGAAGCTTTCTTT.

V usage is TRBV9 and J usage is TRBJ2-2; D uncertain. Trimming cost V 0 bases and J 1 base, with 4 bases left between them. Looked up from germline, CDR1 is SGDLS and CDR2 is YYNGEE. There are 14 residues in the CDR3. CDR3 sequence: CASSVDGNTGELFF. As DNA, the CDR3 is TGTGCCAGCAGCGTAGACGGGAACACCGGGGAGCTGTTTTTT.

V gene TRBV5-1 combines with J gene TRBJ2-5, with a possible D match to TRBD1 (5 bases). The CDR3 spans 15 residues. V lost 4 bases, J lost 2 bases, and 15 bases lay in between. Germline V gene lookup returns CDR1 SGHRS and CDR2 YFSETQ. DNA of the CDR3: TGCGCCAGCAGCCAAGCAGGGTTGGCACAAGAGACCCAGTACTTC. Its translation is CASSQAGLAQETQYF.

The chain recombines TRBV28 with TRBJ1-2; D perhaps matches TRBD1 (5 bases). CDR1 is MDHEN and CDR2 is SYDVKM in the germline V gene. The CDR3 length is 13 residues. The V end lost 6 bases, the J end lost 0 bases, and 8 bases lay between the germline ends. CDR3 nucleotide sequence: TGTGCCAGCAGACAGACAGCTAACTATGGCTACACCTTC. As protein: CASRQTANYGYTF.

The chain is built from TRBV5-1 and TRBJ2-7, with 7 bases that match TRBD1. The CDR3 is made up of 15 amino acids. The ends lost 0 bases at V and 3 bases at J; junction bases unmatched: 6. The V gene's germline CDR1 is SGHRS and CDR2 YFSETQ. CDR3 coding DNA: TGCGCCAGCAGCTTGGAGACAGGGCCGAACTACGAGCAGTACTTC. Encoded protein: CASSLETGPNYEQYF.

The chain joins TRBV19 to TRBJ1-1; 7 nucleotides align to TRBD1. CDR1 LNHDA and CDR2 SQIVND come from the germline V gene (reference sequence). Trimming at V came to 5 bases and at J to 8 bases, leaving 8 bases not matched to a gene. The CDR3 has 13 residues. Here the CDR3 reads CASSVTGDREAFF. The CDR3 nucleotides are TGTGCCAGTAGTGTCACCGGGGACAGAGAAGCTTTCTTT.

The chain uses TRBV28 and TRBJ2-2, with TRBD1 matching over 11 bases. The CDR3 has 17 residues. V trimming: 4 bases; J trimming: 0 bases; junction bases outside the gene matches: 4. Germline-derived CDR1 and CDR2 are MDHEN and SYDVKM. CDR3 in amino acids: CASSYGGQGANTGELFF. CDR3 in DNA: TGTGCCAGCAGTTACGGGGGACAGGGGGCGAACACCGGGGAGCTGTTTTTT.

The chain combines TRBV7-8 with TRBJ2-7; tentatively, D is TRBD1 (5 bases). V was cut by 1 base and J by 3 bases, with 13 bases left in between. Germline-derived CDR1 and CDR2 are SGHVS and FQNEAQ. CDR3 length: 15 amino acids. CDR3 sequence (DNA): TGTGCCAGCAGCTTAGGTGTAGGGGATAGCTACGAGCAGTACTTC. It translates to CASSLGVGDSYEQYF.

The chain's CDR3 is CASRLAGEGEQFF. CDR3 coding DNA: TGTGCCAGCAGGCTAGCGGGAGAGGGTGAGCAGTTCTTC. The chain employs TRBV6-5 and TRBJ2-1; TRBD2 matches at 10 bases. Trimming took 6 bases from V and 9 from J; bases not matched to a gene: 5. Germline V gene lookup returns CDR1 MNHEY and CDR2 SVGAGI. The CDR3 sequence is 13 residues long.

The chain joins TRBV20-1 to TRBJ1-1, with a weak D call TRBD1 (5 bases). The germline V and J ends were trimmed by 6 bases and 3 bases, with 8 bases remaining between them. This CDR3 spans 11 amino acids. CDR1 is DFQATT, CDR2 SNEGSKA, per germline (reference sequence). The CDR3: CSARGDTEAFF. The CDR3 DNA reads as TGCAGTGCCCGGGGGGACACTGAAGCTTTCTTT.

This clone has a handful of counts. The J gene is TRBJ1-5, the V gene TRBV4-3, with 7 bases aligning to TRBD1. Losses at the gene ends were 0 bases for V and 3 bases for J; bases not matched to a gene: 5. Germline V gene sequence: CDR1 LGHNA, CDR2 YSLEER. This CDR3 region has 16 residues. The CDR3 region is CASSQEYGQANQPQHF. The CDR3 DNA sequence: TGCGCCAGCAGCCAAGAATACGGACAGGCCAATCAGCCCCAGCATTTT.